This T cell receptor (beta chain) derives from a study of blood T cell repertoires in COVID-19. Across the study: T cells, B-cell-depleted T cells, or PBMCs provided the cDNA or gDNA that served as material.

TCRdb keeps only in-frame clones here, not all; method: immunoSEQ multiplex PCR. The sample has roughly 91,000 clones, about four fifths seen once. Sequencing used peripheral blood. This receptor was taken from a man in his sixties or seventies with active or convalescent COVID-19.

The CDR3 DNA is TGTGCCAGTAATGCAGCGAGCTCTGGAAACACCATATATTTT. It is translated as CASNAASSGNTIYF. The chain joins TRBV19 to TRBJ1-3, with unresolved D. V was clipped by 7 bases and J by 0 bases, with 10 bases between them. Germline V CDR1 and CDR2: LNHDA, SQIVND (reference sequence). The CDR3 loop spans 14 amino acids.